Listed below are T cell receptor beta chains from one sample, sequenced in a study of cytomegalovirus exposure and HLA in healthy donors. Repertoires were generated with immunoSEQ multiplex PCR, while TCRdb's copy carries only in-frame clones and drops some. The sample shows about 90,000 clones, around 69% of them seen only once. The sequenced material came from PBMCs. The source of these receptors is a man aged 25-40 years in good health and CMV-seronegative. The conserved cysteine and the conserved F or W are not part of the CDR3 here. The order of the fields is CDR3 length, V gene, J gene, CDR3 protein.

len: 13
v_gene: TRBV7-2
j_gene: TRBJ2-2
CDR3aa: ASSPTSGPTGELF

len: 11
v_gene: TRBV7-2
j_gene: TRBJ1-1
CDR3aa: ASSFLGQGKAF

len: 16
v_gene: TRBV6-1
j_gene: TRBJ2-3
CDR3aa: ASSEEVRASGPRDTQY

len: 10
v_gene: TRBV29-1
j_gene: TRBJ1-1
CDR3aa: SVERGNTEAF

len: 11
v_gene: TRBV6-4
j_gene: TRBJ1-1
CDR3aa: ASSEQENTEAF

len: 11
v_gene: TRBV27
j_gene: TRBJ1-6
CDR3aa: ASNRRGSLPLH

len: 14
v_gene: TRBV5-1
j_gene: TRBJ2-2
CDR3aa: ASIGTGGSNTGELF

len: 13
v_gene: TRBV2
j_gene: TRBJ2-3
CDR3aa: ASNRGSGSQDTQY

len: 12
v_gene: TRBV9
j_gene: TRBJ1-1
CDR3aa: ASSGTVPSTEAF

len: 10
v_gene: TRBV29-1
j_gene: TRBJ1-1
CDR3aa: SVDGLNTEAF

len: 17
v_gene: TRBV11-2
j_gene: TRBJ2-6
CDR3aa: ASSLAADRPISGANVLT

len: 17
v_gene: TRBV7-9
j_gene: TRBJ2-2
CDR3aa: ASSFTSWTSGTNTGELF

len: 15
v_gene: TRBV11-1
j_gene: TRBJ2-3
CDR3aa: ASSPRGEQSSTDTQY

len: 13
v_gene: TRBV6-5
j_gene: TRBJ1-2
CDR3aa: ASRGPGTGIGGYT

len: 14
v_gene: TRBV5-1
j_gene: TRBJ2-1
CDR3aa: ASSRGQGGGYNEQF

len: 9
v_gene: TRBV30
j_gene: TRBJ1-2
CDR3aa: AWRLGGGYT

len: 13
v_gene: TRBV6-5
j_gene: TRBJ2-1
CDR3aa: ASSYGHQSYNEQF

len: 14
v_gene: TRBV18
j_gene: TRBJ2-7
CDR3aa: ASSPPDRFTPYEQY

len: 16
v_gene: TRBV5-1
j_gene: TRBJ2-2
CDR3aa: ASSLVRNQAANTGELF

len: 10
v_gene: TRBV28
j_gene: TRBJ1-1
CDR3aa: ASSPPSTEAF

len: 13
v_gene: TRBV15
j_gene: TRBJ1-1
CDR3aa: ATSGPTGGGTEAF

len: 17
v_gene: TRBV4-1
j_gene: TRBJ2-1
CDR3aa: ASSQDQGAGVSVYNEQF

len: 12
v_gene: TRBV5-4
j_gene: TRBJ1-4
CDR3aa: ASSRTGGDEKLF

len: 14
v_gene: TRBV5-1
j_gene: TRBJ2-2
CDR3aa: ASRPDQGVGAGELF

len: 12
v_gene: TRBV11-2
j_gene: TRBJ2-1
CDR3aa: ASSLAGSVNEQF

len: 12
v_gene: TRBV10-3
j_gene: TRBJ2-7
CDR3aa: AITADSDSYEQY

len: 12
v_gene: TRBV6-5
j_gene: TRBJ2-7
CDR3aa: ASSRTGLLNFSY

len: 14
v_gene: TRBV14
j_gene: TRBJ2-1
CDR3aa: ASSQESAGGRHEQF

len: 11
v_gene: TRBV6-1
j_gene: TRBJ1-3
CDR3aa: ASSTVSGNTIY

len: 10
v_gene: TRBV11-2
j_gene: TRBJ2-7
CDR3aa: ASSDRAGEQY

len: 11
v_gene: TRBV29-1
j_gene: TRBJ1-2
CDR3aa: SAEAWGRASYT

len: 14
v_gene: TRBV5-1
j_gene: TRBJ2-3
CDR3aa: ASSLIAGAPTDTQY

len: 12
v_gene: TRBV19
j_gene: TRBJ2-3
CDR3aa: ASSNSGTTDTQY

len: 12
v_gene: TRBV9
j_gene: TRBJ1-6
CDR3aa: ASSGQGDNSPLH

len: 13
v_gene: TRBV13
j_gene: TRBJ2-3
CDR3aa: ASSSGTGRTDTQY

len: 12
v_gene: TRBV6-1
j_gene: TRBJ1-4
CDR3aa: ASNLQGVYEKLF

len: 10
v_gene: TRBV4-1
j_gene: TRBJ1-1
CDR3aa: ASSQDLSEAF

len: 13
v_gene: TRBV5-1
j_gene: TRBJ1-5
CDR3aa: ASSLSGLGNQPQH

len: 12
v_gene: TRBV5-1
j_gene: TRBJ2-1
CDR3aa: ASSLTQASGEQF

len: 12
v_gene: TRBV9
j_gene: TRBJ2-5
CDR3aa: ASSVALAGGTQY

len: 12
v_gene: TRBV7-3
j_gene: TRBJ2-1
CDR3aa: ASSPPGLGNEQF

len: 13
v_gene: TRBV18
j_gene: .
CDR3aa: ASSPAGQGAYEQY

len: 11
v_gene: TRBV5-1
j_gene: TRBJ2-7
CDR3aa: ASSMTTGTEQY

len: 12
v_gene: TRBV7-3
j_gene: TRBJ2-2
CDR3aa: ASSLARVTGELF

len: 11
v_gene: TRBV5-1
j_gene: TRBJ2-5
CDR3aa: ASSFGTQETQY

len: 11
v_gene: TRBV27
j_gene: TRBJ2-1
CDR3aa: ASSLSEFNEQF

len: 9
v_gene: TRBV13
j_gene: TRBJ2-1
CDR3aa: ASSSGGVQF